One and the same sample provided the 21 T cell receptor beta chains below, sequenced in a study of shared clonotypes between healthy human individuals. Sequenced by immunoSEQ multiplex PCR; TCRdb stores in-frame clones only, minus some. The sample lists just over 2,000,000 clones, 95% occurring once. Material: naive CD4+ T cells sorted from blood. Subset: CD45RA+ positively selected. These receptors originate from a man younger than 35 in good health.

The CDR3 DNA follows: TGTGCCAGCAGTGATCCAGCGGCACAGGGGACCATCGGCTACACCTTC. Residues: CASSDPAAQGTIGYTF. The rearrangement links TRBV25-1 to TRBJ1-2, with 7 positions matching TRBD1. Germline CDR1 reads MGHDK; CDR2 reads SYGVNS. V shed 3 bases, J shed 8 bases, and the junction held 15 bases outside the gene matches. This CDR3 spans 16 amino acids.

This chain joins TRBV5-6 and TRBJ2-1, with 7 nucleotides matching TRBD2. Germline-derived CDR1 and CDR2 are SGHDT and YYEEEE. The CDR3 spans 16 residues. V lost 1 base and J lost 7; bases outside the gene matches: 11. Here the CDR3 DNA reads TGTGCCAGCAGCTTGCGTAGGCTAGCGGCCCCAAATGAGCAGTTCTTC. Translation: CASSLRRLAAPNEQFF.

This clone was seen once. The same CDR3 is also encoded by other DNA sequences in this sample. The chain combines TRBV19 with TRBJ1-1; D unresolved. The CDR3 covers 12 residues. V was trimmed by 6 bases and J by 1 base, leaving 6 bases between them. Germline V CDR1 and CDR2: LNHDA, SQIVND (reference sequence). The CDR3 DNA reads as TGTGCCAGTAGCCCTCAGAACACTGAAGCTTTCTTT. Encoded protein: CASSPQNTEAFF.

This chain joins TRBV18 and TRBJ1-2; unclear D gene. The CDR3 runs 14 residues. V dropped 2 bases and J dropped 0 bases, with 7 bases sitting between them. CDR1 KGHSH and CDR2 LQKENI come from the germline V gene. This CDR3 reads CASSPDTSNYGYTF. In DNA, the CDR3 is TGTGCCAGCTCACCAGACACCTCTAACTATGGCTACACCTTC.

The rearrangement links TRBV6-1 to TRBJ1-2; 9 bases align to TRBD1. Germline V CDR1 and CDR2: MNHNS, SASEGT. CDR3 size: 15 residues. V lost 3 bases and J lost 8; bases outside the gene matches: 10. The CDR3 region is CASSEGDRAVGGYTF. The CDR3 DNA reads TGTGCCAGCAGTGAGGGGGACAGGGCGGTCGGCGGCTACACCTTC.

The CDR3 protein is CASPQSPRDRAYNEQFF. In DNA, the CDR3 is TGCGCCAGCCCCCAATCCCCTCGGGACAGGGCGTACAATGAGCAGTTCTTC. The V call is TRBV5-1, the J call TRBJ2-1; 9 bases agree with TRBD1. V was pared by 7 bases and J by 4 bases, with 15 bases of the junction left unmatched. CDR1 is SGHRS, CDR2 YFSETQ, per germline. CDR3 length equals 17 residues.

This chain uses TRBV6-1 with TRBJ2-7; unclear D gene. The length of the CDR3 is 12 residues. V was clipped by 8 bases and J by 6 bases, with 14 bases between them. Germline CDR1 and CDR2: MNHNS and SASEGT. The CDR3 nucleotides are TGTGCCAGCGACTTAGCCTCGGGCGAGCAGTACTTC. It specifies CASDLASGEQYF.

This chain connects TRBV5-1 to TRBJ2-5; D may be TRBD1 (5 bases). Germline CDR1 SGHRS, CDR2 YFSETQ. The CDR3 is made up of 13 amino acids. Trimming removed 6 bases from V and 5 bases from J, with 14 bases in between. The CDR3 DNA reads as TGCGCCAGCAACCAGGGATTGATGGAGACCCAGTACTTC. Amino acids: CASNQGLMETQYF.

The rearrangement joins TRBV28 to TRBJ1-2; a weak D match, TRBD1 (5 bases). CDR1 MDHEN and CDR2 SYDVKM come from the germline V gene. The CDR3 spans 18 residues. Trimming took 4 bases from V and 2 from J, leaving 23 bases between them. The CDR3 DNA follows: TGTGCCAGCAGTTCCCTGGGAGTCCTCGGGGGGGGGAACTATGGCTACACCTTC. Encoded protein: CASSSLGVLGGGNYGYTF.

V is TRBV25-1 and J is TRBJ1-4; 7 positions agree with TRBD1. The CDR3 length is 12 residues. Germline trimming cut 4 bases from V and 10 bases from J; bases unmatched to any gene: 3. Germline values: CDR1 MGHDK, CDR2 SYGVNS. CDR3 in DNA: TGTGCCAGCAGTGTGAGACAGGGAAAACTGTTTTTT. Its protein is CASSVRQGKLFF.

The rearrangement joins TRBV19 to TRBJ2-3; D gene ambiguous. This CDR3 region has 10 residues. The V gene lost 11 bases and the J gene lost 3 bases, with 6 bases spanning the gap. Germline V gene data show CDR1 as LNHDA and CDR2 as SQIVND (reference sequence). Here the CDR3 reads CAPLTDTQYF. DNA of the CDR3: TGTGCCCCCTTGACAGATACGCAGTATTTT.

The chain couples TRBV7-1 to TRBJ2-5; possibly TRBD2 for D (5 bases). TRBV7-1 is classed as an ORF, of uncertain function. The length of the CDR3 is 19 residues. Trimming removed 3 bases at V and 1 base at J, with 24 bases between. CDR3 protein: CASSSRKRMRVYLQETQYF. CDR3 sequence (DNA): TGTGCCAGCAGCTCGAGGAAGCGTATGAGGGTTTATCTCCAAGAGACCCAGTACTTC.

The genes are TRBV7-9 and TRBJ1-4; D remains unclear. CDR1 and CDR2 from the germline V gene are SEHNR and FQNEAQ (reference sequence). The CDR3 is 15 residues long. V lost 7 bases, J lost 0 bases, and 12 bases lay in between. The CDR3 loop is CASTPRATTNEKLFF. CDR3 coding DNA: TGTGCCAGCACCCCCCGGGCTACAACTAATGAAAAACTGTTTTTT.

As to this clone: One end of the junction varies from germline; a read error may be responsible. The gene calls are TRBV28 and TRBJ2-3, with 9 bases identical to TRBD1. Germline CDR1 MDHEN, CDR2 SYDVKM. This CDR3 contains 12 residues. The CDR3: CASSFGDRVPLF. The CDR3 DNA is TGTGCCAGCTCTTTTGGGGACAGGGTCCCCCTTTTT.

This chain uses TRBV5-5 with TRBJ1-1; 8 bases match TRBD1. The CDR3 sequence is 14 residues long. J was trimmed by 1 base and V by 4 bases; bases with no gene match: 3. The V gene's germline CDR1 is SGHKS and CDR2 YYEKEE (reference sequence). The CDR3 bases are TGTGCCAGCAGCGCGACAGGGGCGAACACTGAAGCTTTCTTT. Protein: CASSATGANTEAFF.

The rearrangement links TRBV5-6 to TRBJ2-2; D uncertain. Germline CDR1 and CDR2: SGHDT and YYEEEE. V was pared by 0 bases and J by 6 bases, with 6 bases between. CDR3 length equals 13 residues. The CDR3 coding sequence is TGTGCCAGCAGCTTGGTTCTTGCCGGGGAGCTGTTTTTT. Amino acid sequence: CASSLVLAGELFF.

The CDR3 here is CASSSPRDSLSSYEQYF. As DNA, the CDR3 is TGTGCCAGCAGCTCCCCTCGGGACAGTCTAAGCTCCTACGAGCAGTACTTC. This chain uses TRBV11-2 with TRBJ2-7, with 7 bases matching TRBD1. Looked up from germline, CDR1 is SGHAT and CDR2 is FQNNGV. The CDR3 is made up of 17 amino acids. Unmatched junction bases numbered 12, after V lost 4 bases and J lost 0 bases.

The rearrangement uses TRBV30 and TRBJ1-5; 9 nucleotides align to TRBD1. Per germline, CDR1 GTSNPN and CDR2 SVGIG (reference sequence). V was pared by 7 bases and J by 3 bases, with 7 bases of the junction left unmatched. CDR3 length: 14 amino acids. The CDR3 DNA follows: TGTGCCTCCTCCGGGACAGGGATCAATCAGCCCCAGCATTTT. Its protein product is CASSGTGINQPQHF. Full variable domain (rest looked up from reference TRBV30 and TRBJ1-5): SQTIHQWPATLVQPVGSPLSLECTVEGTSNPNLYWYRQAAGRGLQLLFYSVGIGQISSEVPQNLSASRPQDRQFILSSKKLLLSDSGFYLCASSGTGINQPQHFGDGTRLSIL.

This chain joins TRBV7-9 and TRBJ2-7, with D perhaps assigned TRBD1 or TRBD2 (6 bases each). Germline V gene data show CDR1 as SEHNR and CDR2 as FQNEAQ (reference sequence). The germline V and J ends were trimmed by 3 bases and 4 bases, with 13 bases remaining between them. This CDR3 has 14 amino acids. The CDR3 loop reads CASSFEGGPYEQYF. The DNA of the CDR3 is TGTGCCAGCAGCTTTGAGGGGGGACCTTACGAGCAGTACTTC.

V is TRBV5-1 and J is TRBJ2-7, with 10 positions matching TRBD2. The V gene end was trimmed by 4 bases and the J gene end by 2 bases; junction bases not matched to a gene: 6. This CDR3 region has 15 residues. Germline V gene sequence: CDR1 SGHRS, CDR2 YFSETQ. The CDR3 protein is CASSNGLAVPYEQYF. The CDR3 bases are TGCGCCAGCAGCAATGGACTAGCGGTCCCCTACGAGCAGTACTTC.

The V gene is TRBV15, the J gene TRBJ1-5; tentative D call: TRBD1 (5 bases). Germline CDR1 reads LNHNV; CDR2 reads YYDKDF (reference sequence). V lost 5 bases and J lost 1, with 12 bases in between. The CDR3 runs 15 residues. CDR3 DNA: TGTGCCACCAGCTGGGCCCAGGGAAGCAATCAGCCCCAGCATTTT. Translated: CATSWAQGSNQPQHF.